The entry below describes one T cell receptor beta chain. The entry originates in a study of blood T cell repertoires in COVID-19. On the study more broadly: Sources were T cells, B-cell-depleted T cells, or PBMCs; the material itself was cDNA or gDNA.

The V gene's germline CDR1 is MNHNY and CDR2 SVGAGI (reference sequence). This CDR3 is 14 amino acids long. V gave up 6 bases and J gave up 3 bases; unmatched junction bases: 6. Repertoires were generated with immunoSEQ multiplex PCR, while TCRdb's copy carries only in-frame clones and drops some. The table shows about 160,000 clones, with around 74% occurring only once. This sequence originates from an elderly woman with acute or convalescent COVID-19. The rearrangement links TRBV6-6 to TRBJ1-1; 8 nucleotides agree with TRBD1. Sequenced sample: peripheral blood. The chain's CDR3 is CASRGQGSDTEAFF. The CDR3 coding sequence is TGTGCCAGCAGAGGACAGGGATCGGACACTGAAGCTTTCTTT.